This is a list of T cell receptor beta chains from one sample in a study of neoadjuvant anti-PD-1 for oral cavity cancer. Repertoires were generated with immunoSEQ multiplex PCR, while TCRdb's copy carries only in-frame clones and drops some. The data show 60,000 to 75,000 clones, 65% to 80% seen once. Sequences were derived from PBMCs, sampled before nivolumab (anti-PD-1) treatment. All receptors come from a person aged 40 to 85 with oral cavity squamous cell carcinoma. Both conserved end residues are part of each CDR3.

v_call	j_call	cdr3_aa
TRBV27	TRBJ2-7	CASSLSPNSEQYF
TRBV25-1	TRBJ2-7	CASSGIGTRNPEQYF
TRBV9	TRBJ2-2	CASSPDRNRNTGELFF
TRBV6-5	TRBJ2-7	CASVSLNSYEQYF
TRBV7-9	TRBJ1-4	CASSPRELGEKLFF
TRBV5-1	TRBJ2-3	CASSLGLAGGPRTDTQYF
TRBV5-5	TRBJ1-1	CASSPDSFMNTEAFF
TRBV4-1	TRBJ2-5	CASSQVGLASRETQYF
TRBV6-1	TRBJ1-1	CASSEAGGYTEAFF
TRBV27	TRBJ1-1	CASSFQGGTEAFF
TRBV5-8	TRBJ2-3	CASSFVVGADTQYF
TRBV28	TRBJ2-2	CASSLFSGELFF
TRBV27	TRBJ2-5	CASSLERGGETQYF
TRBV13	TRBJ2-5	CASSSRAGAETQYF
TRBV4-1	TRBJ1-2	CASSHPPGLGREGYTF
TRBV6-4	TRBJ1-2	CASSDSVGAAYGYTF
TRBV29-1	TRBJ1-2	CSVEDGGGHYGYTF
TRBV7-9	TRBJ2-3	CASSLYGSDTQYF
TRBV6-1	TRBJ1-5	CASSDAILGNQPQHF
TRBV19	TRBJ1-5	CASSIVQGPQHF
TRBV5-1	TRBJ1-2	CASSSLGAGYTF
TRBV9	TRBJ2-2	CASSARVGTGELFF
TRBV9	TRBJ2-5	CASSVGGRGGHAETQYF
TRBV9	TRBJ2-2	CASSAGGARTGELFF
TRBV5-1	TRBJ2-2	CASSRMGGSGELFF
TRBV14	TRBJ2-1	CASSQSRAINEQFF
TRBV14	TRBJ1-1	CASSPRGLLMNTEAFF
TRBV27	TRBJ2-3	CASSFTGGSSTDTQYF
TRBV7-2	TRBJ2-1	CASSGPETGGYNEQFF
TRBV11-2	TRBJ2-1	CASSLSPGQGKDEQFF
TRBV6-5	TRBJ2-7	CASSRTHLSYEQYF
TRBV5-1	TRBJ2-7	CASGPGSSLLYEQYF
TRBV7-8	TRBJ2-4	CASSWNSGGENIQYF
TRBV5-1	TRBJ1-5	CASSLADSLNQPQHF
TRBV6-5	TRBJ2-1	CASSPLAGAYNEQFF
TRBV6-6	TRBJ2-3	CASSYYRADTQYF
TRBV5-6	TRBJ1-5	CASSFTGQGYNQPQHF
TRBV7-3	TRBJ1-1	CASSLSGNTEAFF
TRBV5-6	TRBJ2-1	CASSILAGTGSNEQFF
TRBV11-3	TRBJ1-5	CASSLGAGNQPQHF
TRBV27	TRBJ2-1	CASSPTPAVQFF
TRBV19	TRBJ1-5	CASSIEGARNQPQHF
TRBV2	TRBJ1-4	CASSASGLRGANEKLFF
TRBV28	TRBJ1-3	CASSLTTAGNTIYF
TRBV6-4	TRBJ1-6	CASTLDSSSYNSPLHF
TRBV9	TRBJ2-2	CASSVGDGFVGELFF
TRBV6-1	TRBJ1-4	CASRPTGNYEKLFF
TRBV5-4	TRBJ2-5	CASSLGQQETQYF
TRBV7-9	TRBJ1-5	CASSLPEQEGQPQHF
TRBV25-1	TRBJ1-2	CASGPSGRFGYTF
TRBV7-2	TRBJ1-5	CASSRDSIGPQHF
TRBV5-4	TRBJ1-5	CASSFFNQPQHF
TRBV28	TRBJ1-2	CASERALYGYTF
TRBV5-5	TRBJ1-5	CASSLSGTSQPQHF